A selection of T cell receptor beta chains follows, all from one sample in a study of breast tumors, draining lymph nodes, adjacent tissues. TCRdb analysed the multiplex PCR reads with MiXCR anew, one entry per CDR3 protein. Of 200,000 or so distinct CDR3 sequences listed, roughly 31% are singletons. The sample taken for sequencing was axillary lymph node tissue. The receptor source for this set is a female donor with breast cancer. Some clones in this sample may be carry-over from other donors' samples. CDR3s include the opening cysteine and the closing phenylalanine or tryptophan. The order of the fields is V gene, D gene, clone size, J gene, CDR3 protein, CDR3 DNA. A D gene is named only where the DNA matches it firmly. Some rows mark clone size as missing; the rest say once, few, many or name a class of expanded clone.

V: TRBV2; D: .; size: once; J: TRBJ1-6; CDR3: CASSESGATYNSPLHF; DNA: TGTGCCAGCAGTGAATCCGGGGCCACTTATAATTCACCCCTCCACTTT
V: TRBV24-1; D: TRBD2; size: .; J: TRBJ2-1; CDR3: CASGLAGVNEQFF; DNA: TGTGCTAGCGGACTAGCGGGGGTCAATGAGCAGTTCTTC
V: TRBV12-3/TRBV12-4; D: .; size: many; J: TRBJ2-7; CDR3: CASSEEWRAREQYF; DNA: TGTGCCAGCAGTGAGGAGTGGCGGGCTCGGGAGCAGTACTTC
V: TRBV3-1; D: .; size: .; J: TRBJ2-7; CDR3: CASSHQQGRWEQYF; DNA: TGTGCCAGCAGCCATCAACAGGGTAGGTGGGAGCAGTACTTC
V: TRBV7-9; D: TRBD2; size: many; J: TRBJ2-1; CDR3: CASSSGGANNEQFF; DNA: TGTGCCAGCAGCAGCGGGGGGGCCAACAATGAGCAGTTCTTC
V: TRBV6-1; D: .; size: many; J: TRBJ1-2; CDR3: CASSVGGYYGYTF; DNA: TGTGCCAGCAGTGTCGGGGGGTACTATGGCTACACCTTC
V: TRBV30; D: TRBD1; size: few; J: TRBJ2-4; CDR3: CAWRARGHGNIQYF; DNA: TGTGCCTGGAGAGCCAGGGGGCATGGAAACATTCAGTACTTC
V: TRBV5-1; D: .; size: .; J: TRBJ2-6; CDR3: CASRMGVGAGANVLTF; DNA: TGCGCCAGCAGGATGGGGGTTGGAGCTGGGGCCAACGTCCTGACTTTC
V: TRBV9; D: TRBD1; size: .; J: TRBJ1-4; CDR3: CASRLWTGPNEKLFF; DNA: TGTGCCAGCAGACTATGGACAGGCCCTAATGAAAAACTGTTTTTT
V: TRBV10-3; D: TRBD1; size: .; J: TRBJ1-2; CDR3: CATRGGQGAGNTF; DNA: TGTGCCACCCGTGGAGGACAGGGCGCTGGAAACACCTTC
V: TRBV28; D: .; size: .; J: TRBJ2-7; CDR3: CADSPRGRPSYEQYF; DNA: TGTGCCGACAGTCCAAGGGGACGCCCCTCCTACGAGCAGTACTTC
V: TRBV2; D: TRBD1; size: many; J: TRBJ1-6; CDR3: CASSRTGGAESPLHF; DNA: TGTGCCAGCAGTCGGACAGGGGGCGCCGAATCACCCCTCCACTTT
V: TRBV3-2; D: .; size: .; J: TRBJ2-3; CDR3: CASSLTSGGKTTDTQYF; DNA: TGTGCCAGCAGCCTAACTAGCGGGGGGAAGACCACAGATACGCAGTATTTT
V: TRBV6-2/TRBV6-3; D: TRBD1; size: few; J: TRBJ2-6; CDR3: CASTEGGTGAHSGANVLTF; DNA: TGTGCCAGCACCGAAGGGGGGACAGGGGCTCACTCTGGGGCCAACGTCCTGACTTTC
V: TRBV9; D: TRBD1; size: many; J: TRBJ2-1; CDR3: CASSPRDRGFYNEQFF; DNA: TGTGCCAGCAGCCCCCGGGACAGGGGTTTTTACAATGAGCAGTTCTTC
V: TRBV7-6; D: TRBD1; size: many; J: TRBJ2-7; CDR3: CASSRQGAAATYEQYF; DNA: TGTGCCAGCAGCAGACAGGGGGCAGCGGCTACTTACGAGCAGTACTTC
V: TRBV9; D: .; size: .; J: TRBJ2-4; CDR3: CASSQREPTNIQSF; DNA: TGTGCCAGCAGCCAAAGGGAGCCCACAAACATTCAGTCCTTC
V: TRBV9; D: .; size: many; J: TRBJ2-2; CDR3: CASSPRVDTGELFF; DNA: TGTGCCAGCAGCCCCCGGGTTGACACCGGGGAGCTGTTTTTT
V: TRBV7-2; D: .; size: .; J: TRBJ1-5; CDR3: CASSLLAGGGTDTQHF; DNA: TGTGCCAGTAGCTTGCTAGCGGGAGGAGGCACAGATACGCAGCATTTT
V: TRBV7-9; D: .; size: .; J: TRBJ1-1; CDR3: CASSLGGSTEAFF; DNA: TGTGCCAGCAGCTTGGGGGGGAGCACTGAAGCTTTCTTT
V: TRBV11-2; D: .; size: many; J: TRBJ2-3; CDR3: CASSLEAQGTDTQYF; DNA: TGTGCCAGCAGCTTAGAGGCCCAGGGCACAGATACGCAGTATTTT
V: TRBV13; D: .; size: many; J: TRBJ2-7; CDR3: CASSQLATYEQYF; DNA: TGTGCCAGCAGCCAACTAGCAACCTACGAGCAGTACTTC
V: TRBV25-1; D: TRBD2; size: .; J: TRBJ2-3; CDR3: CASSEVGTTSDTQYF; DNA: TGTGCCAGCAGTGAAGTAGGGACTACCTCCGATACGCAGTATTTT
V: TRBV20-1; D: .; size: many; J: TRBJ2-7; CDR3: CSANRVVDEQYF; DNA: TGCAGTGCTAACAGGGTAGTAGACGAGCAGTACTTC
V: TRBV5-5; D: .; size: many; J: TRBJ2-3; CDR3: CASSEIISTDTQYF; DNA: TGTGCCAGCAGCGAGATCATTTCCACAGATACGCAGTATTTT
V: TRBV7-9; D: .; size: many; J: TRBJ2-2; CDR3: CASSSQRQLTGELFF; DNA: TGTGCCAGCAGCTCTCAGCGACAGTTGACCGGGGAGCTGTTTTTT
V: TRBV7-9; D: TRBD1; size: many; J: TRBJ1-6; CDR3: CASSQVRGQGNSPLHF; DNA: TGTGCCAGCAGCCAAGTCCGGGGACAGGGTAATTCACCCCTCCACTTT
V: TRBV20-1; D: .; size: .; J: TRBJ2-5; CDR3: CSAVPGAGRSNETQYF; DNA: TGCAGTGCCGTCCCCGGGGCGGGGAGATCCAATGAGACCCAGTACTTC
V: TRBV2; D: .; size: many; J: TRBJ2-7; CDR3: CASRQLAAGSYEQYF; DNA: TGTGCCAGCAGGCAGCTAGCTGCGGGGTCCTACGAGCAGTACTTC
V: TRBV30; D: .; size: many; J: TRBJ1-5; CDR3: CAWSVGQPQHF; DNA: TGTGCCTGGAGTGTAGGTCAGCCCCAGCATTTT
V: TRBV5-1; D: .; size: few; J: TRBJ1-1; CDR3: CASSLGHQGVTEAFF; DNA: TGCGCCAGCAGCTTGGGTCACCAGGGCGTCACTGAAGCTTTCTTT
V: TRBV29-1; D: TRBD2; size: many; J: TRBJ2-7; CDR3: CSVLSGTSGRTYEQYF; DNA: TGCAGCGTTCTCTCCGGGACTAGCGGGAGGACCTACGAGCAGTACTTC
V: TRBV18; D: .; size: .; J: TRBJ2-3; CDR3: CASSPGIADTQYF; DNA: TGTGCCAGCTCACCCGGGATCGCAGATACGCAGTATTTT
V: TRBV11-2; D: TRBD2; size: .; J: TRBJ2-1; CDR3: CASSLAEWASGRNNEQLF; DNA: TGTGCCAGCAGCTTAGCTGAGTGGGCTAGCGGGAGGAACAATGAGCAGCTCTTC
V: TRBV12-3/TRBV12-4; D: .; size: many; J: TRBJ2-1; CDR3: CASSLRVRGGNEQFF; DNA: TGTGCCAGCAGCCTTCGCGTGAGGGGCGGCAATGAGCAGTTCTTC
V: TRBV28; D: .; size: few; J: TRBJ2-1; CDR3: CASLGVYEQFF; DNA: TGTGCCAGCTTGGGGGTCTATGAGCAGTTCTTC
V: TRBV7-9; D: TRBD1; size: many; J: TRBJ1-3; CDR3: CASSLGDRSSGNTIYF; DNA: TGTGCCAGCAGCTTAGGGGACAGGAGCTCTGGAAACACCATATATTTT
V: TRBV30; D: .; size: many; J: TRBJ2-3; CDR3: CAWSRAHTDTQYF; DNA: TGTGCCTGGAGTCGAGCACACACAGATACGCAGTATTTT